The T cell receptor (beta chain) under discussion was sequenced for a study of OX40 agonist ivuxolimab in advanced cancers. Study summary: Patients got intravenous ivuxolimab at 0.01 to 10 mg/kg every 2 weeks. Age averaged approximately 60 years (range roughly 23 to 79), and 70% to 85% were male.

This clone is a singleton in its sample. Its antigen is not known. Overall study results and limits: Expansion of clones was among the lowest in partial responders at 0.1-3.0 mg/kg. CD4+ and CD8+ T cells in blood underwent clonal expansion by week 6 at 0.1 to 3.0 mg/kg.

The CDR3 has 15 amino acids. V shed 6 bases and J 2 bases; nucleotides not matched to a gene: 4. The germline CDR1 and CDR2 sequences are KGHSH and LQKENI. The protocol was immunoSEQ multiplex PCR, while the TCRdb copy is restricted to in-frame clones and leaves out a portion. This sample has roughly 35,000 clones, with 82% found just once. The source of this sequence is an adult with an advanced solid tumor such as melanoma, head and neck, liver or kidney cancer. V and J are TRBV18 and TRBJ2-3, with 11 bases fitting TRBD2. Material: CD4+ or CD8+ T cells sorted from blood, obtained in a trial of the OX40 agonist ivuxolimab. The CDR3 loop reads CASSQLAGDTDTQYF. Here the CDR3 DNA reads TGTGCCAGCTCTCAACTAGCGGGGGACACAGATACGCAGTATTTT.